The clone carrying this TCR beta chain occurred many times. What it binds is unknown. These data are taken from a study of glioma-infiltrating T cells. Study-level information: Low-grade gliomas were grade II; glioblastomas were grade IV at initial diagnosis.

Using RNA template, CDR3s of TCR alpha and beta were amplified with iRepertoire arm-PCR. TCRdb processed the multiplex PCR reads anew with MiXCR; each CDR3 protein has one entry. Of approximately 400,000 distinct CDR3 sequences in the sample, more than 35% were seen once. CDR1 is MNHEY, CDR2 SMNVEV, per germline (reference sequence). CDR3 length equals 15 residues. After removal of 2 bases from V and 5 bases from J, the junction contained 7 bases not matched to a gene. Regarding the study as a whole: Tissue and blood shared very few CDR3 sequences. Signature shared blood CDR3 motifs were enriched in low-divergence and depleted in high-divergence patients. Above-expected tissue-blood divergence occurred in all gliomas, most in low-grade ones.

This TCR derives from a human donor with low-grade glioma or glioblastoma, undergoing nonglioma brain surgery, or in good health (not recorded which). The chain combines TRBV27 with TRBJ2-5; 8 bases are shared with TRBD1. The sequenced material came from glioma tissue, nonneoplastic brain tissue, or PBMCs (not recorded which). The DNA of the CDR3 is TGTGCCAGCAGTTTACAGGGGGCAAGGCAGGAGACCCAGTACTTC. It encodes CASSLQGARQETQYF.